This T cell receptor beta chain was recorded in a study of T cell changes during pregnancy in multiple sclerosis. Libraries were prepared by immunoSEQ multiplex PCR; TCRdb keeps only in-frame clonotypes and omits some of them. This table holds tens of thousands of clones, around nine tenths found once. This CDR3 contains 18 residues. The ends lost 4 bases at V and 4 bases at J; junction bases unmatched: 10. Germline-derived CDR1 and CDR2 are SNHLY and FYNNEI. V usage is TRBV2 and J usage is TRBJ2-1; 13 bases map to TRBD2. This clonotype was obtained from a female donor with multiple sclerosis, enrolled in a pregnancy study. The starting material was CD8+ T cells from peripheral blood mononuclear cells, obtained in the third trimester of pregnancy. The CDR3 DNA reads TGTGCCAGCAGTGCTTGGAAAGGGACTAGCGGGGAATACAATGAGCAGTTCTTC. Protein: CASSAWKGTSGEYNEQFF.